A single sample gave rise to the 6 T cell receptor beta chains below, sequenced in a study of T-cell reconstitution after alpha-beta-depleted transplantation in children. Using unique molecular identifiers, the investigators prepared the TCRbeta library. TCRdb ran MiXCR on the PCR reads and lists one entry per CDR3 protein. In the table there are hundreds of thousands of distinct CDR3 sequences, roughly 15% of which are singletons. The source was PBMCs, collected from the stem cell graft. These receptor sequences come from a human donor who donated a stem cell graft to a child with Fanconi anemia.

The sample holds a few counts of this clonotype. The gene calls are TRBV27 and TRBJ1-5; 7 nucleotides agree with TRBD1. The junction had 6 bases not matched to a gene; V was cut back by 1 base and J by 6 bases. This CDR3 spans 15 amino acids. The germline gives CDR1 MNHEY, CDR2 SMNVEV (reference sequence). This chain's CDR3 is CASSLFSAGGQPQHF. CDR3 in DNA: TGTGCCAGCAGTTTATTCTCGGCAGGGGGTCAGCCCCAGCATTTT.

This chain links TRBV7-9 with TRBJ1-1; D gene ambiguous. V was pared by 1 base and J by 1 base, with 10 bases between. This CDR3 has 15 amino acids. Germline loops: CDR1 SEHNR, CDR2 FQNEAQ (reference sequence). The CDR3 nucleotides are TGTGCCAGCAGCTTAGAGAAGGCGGGGAACACTGAAGCTTTCTTT. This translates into CASSLEKAGNTEAFF.

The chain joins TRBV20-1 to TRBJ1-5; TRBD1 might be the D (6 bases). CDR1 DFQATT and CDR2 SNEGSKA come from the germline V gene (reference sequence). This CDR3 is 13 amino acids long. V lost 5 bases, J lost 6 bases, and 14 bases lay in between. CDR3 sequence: CSADLGRGQPQHF. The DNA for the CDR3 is TGCAGTGCTGACCTTGGCAGGGGTCAGCCCCAGCATTTT.

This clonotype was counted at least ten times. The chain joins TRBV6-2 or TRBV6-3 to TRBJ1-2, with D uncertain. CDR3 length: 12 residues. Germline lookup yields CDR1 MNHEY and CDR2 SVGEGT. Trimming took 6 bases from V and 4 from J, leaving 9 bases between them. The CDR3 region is CASSPQTYGYTF. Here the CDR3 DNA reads TGTGCCAGCAGCCCTCAAACCTATGGCTACACCTTC.

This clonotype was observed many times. The CDR3 bases are TGTGCCAGCAGCTCCGAAACCGGGGAGCTGTTTTTT. It yields the protein CASSSETGELFF. The chain employs TRBV28 and TRBJ2-2; D remains unclear. From germline, CDR1 is MDHEN and CDR2 SYDVKM. This CDR3 is built from 12 residues. V dropped 6 bases and J dropped 5 bases, with 7 bases sitting between them.

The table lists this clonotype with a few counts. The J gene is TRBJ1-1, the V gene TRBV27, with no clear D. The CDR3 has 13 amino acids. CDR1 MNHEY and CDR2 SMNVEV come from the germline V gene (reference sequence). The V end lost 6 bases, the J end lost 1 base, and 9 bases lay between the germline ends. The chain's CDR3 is CASRTKTNTEAFF. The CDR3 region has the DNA TGTGCCAGCAGAACAAAGACGAACACTGAAGCTTTCTTT.